This T cell receptor beta chain stems from a study of blood T cell repertoires in COVID-19. Study-wide background: From T cells, B-cell-depleted T cells, or PBMCs came the material, which was cDNA or gDNA.

This clone was observed once. TCRdb keeps only in-frame clones here, not all; method: immunoSEQ multiplex PCR. The sample lists approximately 270,000 clones, almost 90% seen once, with approximately 1.3% in the top ten. J lost 6 bases, V lost 9 bases, and 9 bases had no gene match. Per germline, CDR1 MDHEN and CDR2 SYDVKM. The CDR3 contains 15 residues. This TCR was sampled from a man at least 80 years old with acute or convalescent COVID-19. The sample comprised peripheral blood. The rearrangement joins TRBV28 to TRBJ2-1; 12 nucleotides align to TRBD2. The CDR3: CASHLAGGRGNEQFF. CDR3 nucleotide sequence: TGTGCCAGTCACCTAGCGGGAGGGCGAGGCAATGAGCAGTTCTTC.